This T cell receptor beta chain was identified in a study of blood T cell repertoires in COVID-19. The wider study: The analysed material was cDNA or gDNA that came from T cells, B-cell-depleted T cells, or PBMCs.

The V and J ends lost 7 bases and 3 bases respectively, with 9 bases between them. The CDR3 runs 13 residues. The germline CDR1 and CDR2 sequences are WNHNN and SYGVQD (reference sequence). How the authors handled the data: Amplifying reference gene primers gave estimates of nucleated cell counts. Profiled with immunoSEQ multiplex PCR; TCRdb holds only in-frame clones, not every one. V, J and clone size are those of that table, while D and trimming were read from the DNA. The sample carries about 58,000 clones, roughly nine tenths recorded once. Sequencing was performed on peripheral blood. The rearrangement joins TRBV10-1 to TRBJ2-2, with TRBD2 as a possible D gene (5 bases). The receptor was derived from a woman in her sixties or seventies with active COVID-19. CDR3 sequence: CASTPGDTGELFF. In DNA, the CDR3 is TGCGCCAGCACCCCCGGGGACACCGGGGAGCTGTTTTTT.